This note documents a single TCR beta chain sequence. This sample was included in a study of blood T cell repertoires in COVID-19. For the study at large: The United States, Italy and Spain supplied acute and convalescent COVID-19 samples.

V dropped 0 bases and J dropped 5 bases, with 7 bases sitting between them. The V gene's germline CDR1 is LGHNA and CDR2 YNFKEQ. The CDR3 is 14 amino acids. Enrolled during active infection, Seattle patients were then followed longitudinally. As handled by the study authors: Researchers report that nucleated cell counts were estimated from reference gene primer amplification. Produced via immunoSEQ multiplex PCR; TCRdb's table is partial and in-frame only. The DNA was the basis for D and trimming; V, J and clone size are from that table. The sample consists of 150,000 to 200,000 clones, over 85% of them appearing once.

Input material: peripheral blood. The genes are TRBV4-2 and TRBJ2-2; D not certain. This clonotype was obtained from a woman aged 55-69 years with COVID-19, enrolled during active disease. The CDR3 nucleotides are TGTGCCAGCAGCCAAGATTCAGTTACCGGGGAGCTGTTTTTT. This translates into CASSQDSVTGELFF.